The 6 T cell receptor beta chains given below trace back to one sample, sequenced in a study of cytomegalovirus exposure and HLA in healthy donors. The PCR was carried out with 60 Vbeta primers and 13 Jbeta primers. Clones were read by immunoSEQ multiplex PCR, and TCRdb kept only the in-frame ones, dropping some. The sample has about 110,000 clones, roughly 80% seen once. Sequencing was done on a sample of PBMCs. These receptors all come from a man aged 30 to 39 in good health and CMV-seronegative.

This rearrangement joins TRBV4-1 to TRBJ1-5; 7 bases line up with TRBD1. J was trimmed by 6 bases and V by 3 bases; bases with no gene match: 8. The CDR3 loop spans 15 amino acids. Germline values: CDR1 MGHRA, CDR2 YSYEKL. CDR3 in DNA: TGCGCCAGCAGCCAGACACAGGGGCCCGGTCAGCCCCAGCATTTT. This encodes CASSQTQGPGQPQHF.

This rearrangement joins TRBV2 to TRBJ2-7; 8 positions match TRBD2. Germline lookup yields CDR1 SNHLY and CDR2 FYNNEI. This CDR3 spans 14 amino acids. The junction had 3 bases not matched to a gene; V was cut back by 4 bases and J by 1 base. CDR3 region: CASSVAGGSYEQYF. The CDR3 nucleotides read TGTGCCAGCAGTGTCGCGGGAGGTTCCTACGAGCAGTACTTC. The variable domain in full, with the rest retrieved from reference TRBV2 and TRBJ2-7, is EPEVTQTPSHQVTQMGQEVILRCVPISNHLYFYWYRQILGQKVEFLVSFYNNEISEKSEIFDDQFSVERPDGSNFTLKIRSTKLEDSAMYFCASSVAGGSYEQYFGPGTRLTVT.

The DNA for the CDR3 is TGTGCCAGCAGTTCTTCTGGGACAGGGGTCCACGAGCAGTACTTC. Translation: CASSSSGTGVHEQYF. This chain joins TRBV28 and TRBJ2-7; 10 nucleotides match TRBD1. CDR1 MDHEN and CDR2 SYDVKM come from the germline V gene. V lost 4 bases, J lost 5 bases, and 8 bases stayed unmatched. This CDR3 is built from 15 residues.

The DNA of the CDR3 is TGTGCCAGCAGCGTCGCGGGGAGGAATTCACCCCTCCACTTT. This sequence encodes CASSVAGRNSPLHF. This chain links TRBV9 with TRBJ1-6; D gene unclear. CDR3 size: 14 residues. Germline CDR1 and CDR2: SGDLS and YYNGEE. Trimming pared 2 bases from V and 7 bases from J, leaving 10 bases between.

The gene calls are TRBV5-4 and TRBJ1-4; a weak D match, TRBD1 (5 bases). CDR1 and CDR2 from the germline V gene are SGHNT and YYREEE (reference sequence). The length of the CDR3 is 15 residues. Trimming removed 4 bases from V and 5 bases from J, with 15 bases in between. DNA for the CDR3: TGTGCCAGCAGCCCCCAGGGCAGAAGCAATGAAAAACTGTTTTTT. This codes for CASSPQGRSNEKLFF.

The CDR3 protein is CASSHLGQGGEKETQYF. The CDR3 DNA is TGCGCCAGCAGCCACCTAGGACAGGGGGGAGAAAAAGAGACCCAGTACTTC. The chain combines TRBV4-1 with TRBJ2-5, with TRBD1 identical over 10 bases. This CDR3 comprises 17 residues. CDR1 and CDR2 from the germline V gene are MGHRA and YSYEKL. J was trimmed by 3 bases and V by 3 bases; bases with no gene match: 10.